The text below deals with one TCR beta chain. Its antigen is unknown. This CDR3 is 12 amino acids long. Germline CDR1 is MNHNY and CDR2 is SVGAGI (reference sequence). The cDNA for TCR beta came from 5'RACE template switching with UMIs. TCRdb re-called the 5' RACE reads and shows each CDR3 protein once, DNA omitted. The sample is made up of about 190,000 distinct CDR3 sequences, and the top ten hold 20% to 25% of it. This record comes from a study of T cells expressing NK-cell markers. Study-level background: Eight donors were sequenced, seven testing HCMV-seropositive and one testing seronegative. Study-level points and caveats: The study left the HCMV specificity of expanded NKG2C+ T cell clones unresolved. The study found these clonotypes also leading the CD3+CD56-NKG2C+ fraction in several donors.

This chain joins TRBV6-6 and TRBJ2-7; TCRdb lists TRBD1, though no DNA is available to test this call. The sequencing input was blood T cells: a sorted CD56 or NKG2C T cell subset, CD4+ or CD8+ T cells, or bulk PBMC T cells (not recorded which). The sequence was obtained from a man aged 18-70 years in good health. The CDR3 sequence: CAGGQTTYEQYF.